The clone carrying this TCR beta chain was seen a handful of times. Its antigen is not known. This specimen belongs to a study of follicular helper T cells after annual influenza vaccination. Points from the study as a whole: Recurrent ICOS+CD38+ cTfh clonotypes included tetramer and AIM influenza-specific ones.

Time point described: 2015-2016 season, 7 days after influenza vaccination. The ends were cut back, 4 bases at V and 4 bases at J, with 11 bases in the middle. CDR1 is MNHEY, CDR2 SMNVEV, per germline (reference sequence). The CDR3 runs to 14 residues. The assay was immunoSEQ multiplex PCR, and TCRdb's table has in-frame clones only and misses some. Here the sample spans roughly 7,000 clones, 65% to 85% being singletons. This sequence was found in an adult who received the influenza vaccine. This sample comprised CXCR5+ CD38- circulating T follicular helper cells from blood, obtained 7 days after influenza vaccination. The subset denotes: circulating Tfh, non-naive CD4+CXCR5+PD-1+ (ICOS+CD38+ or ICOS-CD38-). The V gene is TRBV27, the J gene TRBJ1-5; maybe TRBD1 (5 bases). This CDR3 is CASSWREGNQPQHF. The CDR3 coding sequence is TGTGCCAGCAGTTGGCGCGAGGGGAATCAGCCCCAGCATTTT.